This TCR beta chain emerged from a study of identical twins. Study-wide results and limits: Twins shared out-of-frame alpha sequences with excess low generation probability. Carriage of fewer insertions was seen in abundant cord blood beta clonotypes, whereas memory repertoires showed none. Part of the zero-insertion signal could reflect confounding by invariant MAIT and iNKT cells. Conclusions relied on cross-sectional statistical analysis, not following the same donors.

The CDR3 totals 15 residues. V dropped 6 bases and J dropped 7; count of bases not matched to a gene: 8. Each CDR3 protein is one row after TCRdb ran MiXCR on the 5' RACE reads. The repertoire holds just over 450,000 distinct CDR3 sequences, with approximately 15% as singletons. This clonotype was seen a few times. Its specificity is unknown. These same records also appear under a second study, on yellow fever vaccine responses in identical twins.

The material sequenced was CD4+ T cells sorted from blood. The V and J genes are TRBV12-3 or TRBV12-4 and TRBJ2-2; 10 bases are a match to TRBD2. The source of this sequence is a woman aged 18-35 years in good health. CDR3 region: CASRRLAGELGELFF. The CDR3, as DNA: TGTGCCAGCAGAAGACTAGCGGGTGAACTCGGGGAGCTGTTTTTT.